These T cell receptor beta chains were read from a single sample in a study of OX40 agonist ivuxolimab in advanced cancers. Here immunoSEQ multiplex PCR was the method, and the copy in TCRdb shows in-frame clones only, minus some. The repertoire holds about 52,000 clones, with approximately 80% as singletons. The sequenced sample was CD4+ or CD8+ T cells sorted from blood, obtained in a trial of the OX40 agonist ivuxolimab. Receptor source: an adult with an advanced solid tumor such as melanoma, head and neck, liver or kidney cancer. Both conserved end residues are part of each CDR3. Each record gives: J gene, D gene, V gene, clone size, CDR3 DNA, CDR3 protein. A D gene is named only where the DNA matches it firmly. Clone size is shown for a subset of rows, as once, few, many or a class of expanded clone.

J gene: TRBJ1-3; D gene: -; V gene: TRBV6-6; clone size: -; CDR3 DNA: TGTGCCAGCAGTTTTCTTACAGAGTTCGGAAACACCATATATTTT; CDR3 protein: CASSFLTEFGNTIYF
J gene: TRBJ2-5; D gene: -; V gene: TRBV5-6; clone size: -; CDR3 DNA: TGTGCCAGCAGCTTCCCAACAGGGTCGGGAGAGACCCAGTACTTC; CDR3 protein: CASSFPTGSGETQYF
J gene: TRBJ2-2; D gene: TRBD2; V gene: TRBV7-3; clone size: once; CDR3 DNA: TGTGCCAGCAGCTTTTCGAGCGGGGGGGCCGCCGGGGAGCTGTTTTTT; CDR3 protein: CASSFSSGGAAGELFF
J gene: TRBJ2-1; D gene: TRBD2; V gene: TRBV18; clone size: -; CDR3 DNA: TGTGCCAGCTCAAGCCTACTAGCGGGGGGTTACAATGAGCAGTTCTTC; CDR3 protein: CASSSLLAGGYNEQFF
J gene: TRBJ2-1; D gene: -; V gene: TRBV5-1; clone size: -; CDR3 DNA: TGCGCCAGCAGCTTGACGGCAGGAACACAAGTGGGTGAGCAGTTCTTC; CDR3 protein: CASSLTAGTQVGEQFF
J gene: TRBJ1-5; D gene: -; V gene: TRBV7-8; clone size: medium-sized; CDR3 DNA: TGTGCCAGCACCCCCCGGGGATCCGGGTCCCCGGATCAGCCCCAGCATTTT; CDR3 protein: CASTPRGSGSPDQPQHF
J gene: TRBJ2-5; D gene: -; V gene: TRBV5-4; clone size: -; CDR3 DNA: TGTGCCAGCAGCTCCCTCGGTCGGGCCAACACCGGTAAGACCCAGTACTTC; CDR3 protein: CASSSLGRANTGKTQYF
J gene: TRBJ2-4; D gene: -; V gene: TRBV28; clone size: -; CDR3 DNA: TGTGCCAGCCGCCGCCCCGGGGAAGACATTCAGTACTTC; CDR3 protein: CASRRPGEDIQYF
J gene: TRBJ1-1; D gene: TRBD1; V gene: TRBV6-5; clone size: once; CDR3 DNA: TGTGCCAGCAGTTACGGTCAGGGGGCGGCTGAAGCTTTCTTT; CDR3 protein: CASSYGQGAAEAFF
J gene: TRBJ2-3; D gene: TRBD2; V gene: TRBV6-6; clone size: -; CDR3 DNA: TGTGCCAGCAGTCCGTCCGGGACTAGCGGGGGGGTTGTGCAGTATTTT; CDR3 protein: CASSPSGTSGGVVQYF
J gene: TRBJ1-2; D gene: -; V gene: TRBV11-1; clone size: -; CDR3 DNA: TGTGCCAGCAGCTTTGGTTATAAATATGGCTACACCTTC; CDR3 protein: CASSFGYKYGYTF
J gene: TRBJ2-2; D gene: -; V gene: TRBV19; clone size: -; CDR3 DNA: TGTGCCAGTAGTCAGGACGGGGGCGTAAACACCGGGGAGCTGTTTTTT; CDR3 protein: CASSQDGGVNTGELFF
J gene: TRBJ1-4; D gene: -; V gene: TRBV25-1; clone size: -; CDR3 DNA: TGTGCCAGTTTAGGGTATGATGAAAAACTGTTTTTT; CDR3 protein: CASLGYDEKLFF
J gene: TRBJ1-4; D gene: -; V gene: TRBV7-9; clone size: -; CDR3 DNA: TGTGCCAGCAGCTTAAGTTCGTTTAATGAAAAACTGTTTTTT; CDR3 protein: CASSLSSFNEKLFF
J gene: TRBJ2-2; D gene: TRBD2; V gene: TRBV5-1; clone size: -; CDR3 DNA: TGCGCCAGCAGACTAGCGGGAGATTGGGTTACCGGGGAGCTGTTTTTT; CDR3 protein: CASRLAGDWVTGELFF
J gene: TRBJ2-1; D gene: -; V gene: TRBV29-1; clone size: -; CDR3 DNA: TGCAGCGTCTCTCAGGGGAAAGAGGTCAATGAGCAGTTCTTC; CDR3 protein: CSVSQGKEVNEQFF
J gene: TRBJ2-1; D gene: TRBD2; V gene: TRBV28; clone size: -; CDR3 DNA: TGTGCCAGCAGTACTCGGACTAGCGGGAGAGCCTACAATGAGCAGTTCTTC; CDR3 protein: CASSTRTSGRAYNEQFF
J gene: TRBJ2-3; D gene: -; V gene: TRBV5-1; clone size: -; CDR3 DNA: TGCGCCAGCCGGGTGGACATTGGGAGTATAGATACGCAGTATTTT; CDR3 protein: CASRVDIGSIDTQYF
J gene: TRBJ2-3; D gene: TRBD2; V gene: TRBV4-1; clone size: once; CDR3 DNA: TGCGCCAGCAGCCAGCCTTTCGGATATGTTAGCGGGGGATTACATTTT; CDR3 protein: CASSQPFGYVSGGLHF
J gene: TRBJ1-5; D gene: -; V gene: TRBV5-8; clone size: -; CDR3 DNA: TGTGCCAGCAGCTTGAAATCCGGGGCTGGACAGCCCCAGCATTTT; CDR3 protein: CASSLKSGAGQPQHF
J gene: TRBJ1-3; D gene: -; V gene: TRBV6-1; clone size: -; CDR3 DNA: TGTGCCAGCAGGGCCGGCTCTGGAAACACCATATATTTT; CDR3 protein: CASRAGSGNTIYF
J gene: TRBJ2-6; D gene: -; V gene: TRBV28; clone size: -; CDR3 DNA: TGTGCCAGCAGTTGCGGTCTGACACAAAGTCGGGCCAACGTCCTGACTTTC; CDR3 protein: CASSCGLTQSRANVLTF
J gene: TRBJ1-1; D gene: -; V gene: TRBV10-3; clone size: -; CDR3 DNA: TGTGCCATCAGTGCCCCAGGAGGGGGGACTGAAGCTTTCTTT; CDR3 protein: CAISAPGGGTEAFF
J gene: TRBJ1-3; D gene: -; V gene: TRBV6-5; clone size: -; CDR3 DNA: TGTGCCAGCAGTAAACAGGGTGGGGGAAACACCATATATTTT; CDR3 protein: CASSKQGGGNTIYF
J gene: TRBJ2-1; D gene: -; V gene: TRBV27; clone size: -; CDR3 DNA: TGTGCCAGCAGTTTAAGGGTGAGGGGGGGCCTCTACAATGAGCAGTTCTTC; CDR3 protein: CASSLRVRGGLYNEQFF
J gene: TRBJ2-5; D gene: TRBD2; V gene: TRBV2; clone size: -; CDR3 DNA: TGTGCCAGCAGACAACCTACTAGCGGGTCTTCAGAGACCCAGTACTTC; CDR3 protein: CASRQPTSGSSETQYF
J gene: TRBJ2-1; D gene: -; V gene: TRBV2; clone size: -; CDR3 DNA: TGTGCCAGCAGTGTACTGGGGTTATCCGGTGAGCAGTTCTTC; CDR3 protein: CASSVLGLSGEQFF
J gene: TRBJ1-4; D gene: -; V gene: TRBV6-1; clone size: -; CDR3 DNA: TGTGCCAGCAGTGAATCTCTGGCGGAAAAACTGTTTTTT; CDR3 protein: CASSESLAEKLFF
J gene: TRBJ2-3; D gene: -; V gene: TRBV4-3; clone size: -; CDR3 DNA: TGCGCCAGCAGCCAAGTTTATTACATCTCTAGCACAGATACGCAGTATTTT; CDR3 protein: CASSQVYYISSTDTQYF
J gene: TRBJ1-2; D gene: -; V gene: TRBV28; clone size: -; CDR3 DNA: TGTGCCAGCAGTTTGACCTCCGGGGGCTACACCTTC; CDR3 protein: CASSLTSGGYTF
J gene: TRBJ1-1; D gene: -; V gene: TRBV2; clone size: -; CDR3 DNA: TGTGCCAGCAGCGAAAGTAGAGACACTGAAGCTTTCTTT; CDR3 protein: CASSESRDTEAFF
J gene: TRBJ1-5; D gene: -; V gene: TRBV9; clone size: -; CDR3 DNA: TGTGCCAGCAGCTCGGGAGGAGATAGCAATCAGCCCCAGCATTTT; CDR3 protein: CASSSGGDSNQPQHF
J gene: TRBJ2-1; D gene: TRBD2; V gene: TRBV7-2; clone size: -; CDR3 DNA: TGTGCCAGCAGCCCAACTAGCGGGGACTACAATGAGCAGTTCTTC; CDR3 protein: CASSPTSGDYNEQFF
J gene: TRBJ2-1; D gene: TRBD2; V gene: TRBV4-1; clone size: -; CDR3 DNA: TGCGCCAGCAGCCCGATTTGGGGGGGTAGCTCCTACAATGAGCAGTTCTTC; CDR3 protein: CASSPIWGGSSYNEQFF
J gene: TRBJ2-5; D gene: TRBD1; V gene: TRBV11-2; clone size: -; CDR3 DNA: TGTGCCAGCAGCTTAGATAGGACAGGGCCAGGGGCGGGGACCCAGTACTTC; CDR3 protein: CASSLDRTGPGAGTQYF
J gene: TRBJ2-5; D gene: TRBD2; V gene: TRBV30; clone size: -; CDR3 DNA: TGTGCCTGCGCCTTGACTAGCGGGGCTCAGGAGACCCAGTACTTC; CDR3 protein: CACALTSGAQETQYF
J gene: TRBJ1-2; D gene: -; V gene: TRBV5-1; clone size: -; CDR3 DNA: TGCGCCAGCAGCTTGGCCTACGGACAGATTAACGCCTATGGCTACACCTTC; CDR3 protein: CASSLAYGQINAYGYTF
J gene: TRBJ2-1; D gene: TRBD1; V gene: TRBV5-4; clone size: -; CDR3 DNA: TGTGCCAGCACCCTTTACCCGGGACAGGGGTCCTACAATGAGCAGTTCTTC; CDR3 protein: CASTLYPGQGSYNEQFF
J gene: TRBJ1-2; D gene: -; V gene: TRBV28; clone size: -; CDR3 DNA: TGTGCCAGCAGTGGCCTCGCGGAAAGGAGGGGCTACACCTTC; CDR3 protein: CASSGLAERRGYTF
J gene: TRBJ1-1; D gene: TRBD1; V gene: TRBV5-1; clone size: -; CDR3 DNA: TGCGCCAGCAGCCGGGACAGGGGATCCCAAGCTTTCTTT; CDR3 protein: CASSRDRGSQAFF
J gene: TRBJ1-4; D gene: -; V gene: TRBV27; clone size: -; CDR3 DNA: TGTGCCAGCAGTTTTAGGGCCAATGAAAAACTGTTTTTT; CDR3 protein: CASSFRANEKLFF
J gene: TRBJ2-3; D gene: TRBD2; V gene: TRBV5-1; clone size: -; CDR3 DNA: TGCGCCAGCAGCGGGGGACTAGTCACAGATACGCAGTATTTT; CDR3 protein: CASSGGLVTDTQYF